This T cell receptor (beta chain) was sequenced for a study of prognosis after radiotherapy for stage I lung cancer. On the study more broadly: In total, some 13 men and a handful of women took part as patients, aged about 50 to 84 with a median of about 68 years. A handful of patients had distant metastases at a median of approximately 7 months after radiotherapy, and some 15 showed no significant progression.

This clonotype was seen ten or more times. Its antigen is as yet unknown. Multiplex PCR in two rounds served to amplify TCR beta CDR3 from genomic DNA. First-round PCR employed TRBV- and TRBJ-specific primers for each gene. TCRdb called the multiplex PCR reads again in MiXCR, with one record for every CDR3 protein. The sample contains 20,000 to 30,000 distinct CDR3 sequences, roughly 40% of which appear only once. Trimming took off 0 bases at V and 1 base at J, with 3 bases between the two ends. This CDR3 has 13 residues. Findings and caveats of the study: Unique TCR clone counts were lower following stereotactic body radiation therapy (median roughly 9,900 versus 7,200).

The sequencing here drew on PBMCs, taken before or after stereotactic body radiation therapy (not recorded which). The sequence derives from a donor over 45 with non-small cell lung cancer. The chain recombines TRBV12-3 or TRBV12-4 with TRBJ1-1; D call uncertain. The CDR3 loop reads CASSLAANTEAFF. CDR3 nucleotides: TGTGCCAGCAGTTTAGCGGCGAACACTGAAGCTTTCTTT.